This TCR beta chain was identified in a study of blood T cell repertoires in COVID-19. Study-level information: Donors in the United States, Italy and Spain gave samples during acute or convalescent COVID-19. The analysed material was cDNA or gDNA that came from T cells, B-cell-depleted T cells, or PBMCs.

In the source study's methods: Reference gene primer amplification gave estimated nucleated cell counts. Generated by immunoSEQ multiplex PCR, the TCRdb table keeps only in-frame clones and is missing some. V, J and clone size reflect that table, while D and trimming were determined from the DNA. The sample consists of some 68,000 clones, roughly nine tenths of them appearing once. Material: peripheral blood. This receptor was obtained from a man aged 50 to 59 with acute or convalescent COVID-19.

CDR3 loop: CASREGAGAGSSEKLFF. DNA for the CDR3: TGTGCCAGCAGGGAGGGTGCGGGGGCTGGATCATCCGAAAAACTGTTTTTT. This rearrangement joins TRBV7-9 to TRBJ1-4, with D perhaps matching TRBD1 (6 bases). V was clipped by 6 bases and J by 8 bases, with 25 bases between them. The CDR3 length is 17 residues. Germline CDR1 SEHNR, CDR2 FQNEAQ (reference sequence).